The 20 T cell receptor beta chains below were found in one sample sequenced in a study of T cell changes during pregnancy in multiple sclerosis. Libraries were prepared by immunoSEQ multiplex PCR; TCRdb keeps only in-frame clonotypes and omits some of them. The table lists around 59,000 clones, about 90% of them singletons. Sequenced material: CD4+ T cells from peripheral blood mononuclear cells, taken in the first trimester of pregnancy. The receptors were sampled from a female donor with multiple sclerosis, enrolled in a pregnancy study.

This sequence joins TRBV23-1 and TRBJ1-3; 7 nucleotides line up with TRBD1. TRBV23-1 is an ORF for which the function is uncertain. Unmatched junction bases numbered 14, after V lost 3 bases and J lost 0 bases. The CDR3 consists of 19 residues. CDR3 bases: TGCGCCAGCAGTCACTACAGGGGTACGACCCCTGACTCTGGAAACACCATATATTTT. Translated: CASSHYRGTTPDSGNTIYF.

This clone was seen once. The chain carries TRBV19 and TRBJ2-3; 7 bases fit TRBD2. Germline trimming cut 3 bases from V and 5 bases from J; bases unmatched to any gene: 14. Germline loops: CDR1 LNHDA, CDR2 SQIVND (reference sequence). The CDR3 contains 17 residues. The DNA for the CDR3 is TGTGCCAGTAGTATCCAGCCCCTAGCGGCGGTAAAAGATACGCAGTATTTT. Residues: CASSIQPLAAVKDTQYF.

CDR3 sequence reads: CASSLVGRLTYNEQFF. In DNA, the CDR3 is TGTGCCAGCAGCTTGGTCGGCAGACTAACCTACAATGAGCAGTTCTTC. The chain carries TRBV5-6 and TRBJ2-1, with D perhaps TRBD2 (5 bases). Looked up from germline, CDR1 is SGHDT and CDR2 is YYEEEE. Trimming removed 0 bases at V and 2 bases at J, with 12 bases between. The CDR3 is 16 residues long.

In its sample, this clone was seen once. V is TRBV7-3 and J is TRBJ1-6; D is possibly TRBD1 (5 bases). This CDR3 is built from 13 residues. V was shortened by 8 bases and J by 10 bases, with 15 bases between the two germline ends. Germline values: CDR1 SGHTA, CDR2 FQGTGA. CDR3 sequence reads: CASGAVFGSPLHF. DNA for the CDR3: TGTGCCAGCGGGGCAGTATTTGGATCACCCCTCCACTTT.

This clone was detected only a few times. The genes are TRBV5-4 and TRBJ1-5, with D unresolved. V lost 2 bases and J 5 bases, leaving 5 bases between the germline ends. The CDR3 is 12 amino acids. Germline CDR1 is SGHNT and CDR2 is YYREEE (reference sequence). The CDR3 here is CASSFYDQPQHF. The CDR3 nucleotides read TGTGCCAGCAGCTTTTATGATCAGCCCCAGCATTTT. Variable domain in full (rest from reference TRBV5-4 and TRBJ1-5): ETGVTQSPTHLIKTRGQQVTLRCSSQSGHNTVSWYQQALGQGPQFIFQYYREEENGRGNFPPRFSGLQFPNYSSELNVNALELDDSALYLCASSFYDQPQHFGDGTRLSIL.

V and J are TRBV6-5 and TRBJ2-3; D may be TRBD2 (5 bases). V was clipped by 1 base and J by 6 bases, with 11 bases between them. CDR1 is MNHEY, CDR2 SVGAGI, per germline. This CDR3 is 14 amino acids long. CDR3 sequence reads: CASSYYLSGDTQYF. CDR3 DNA: TGTGCCAGCAGTTACTACCTTTCGGGGGATACGCAGTATTTT.

The chain is built from TRBV4-3 and TRBJ2-1, with 14 bases fitting TRBD2. The germline CDR1 and CDR2 sequences are LGHNA and YSLEER. J gave up 7 bases and V 4 bases, and 6 bases lay outside the gene matches. CDR3 length: 16 residues. CDR3 bases: TGCGCCAGCAGCCGGCGACTAGCGGGGGGGCCGAATGAGCAGTTCTTC. Residues: CASSRRLAGGPNEQFF.

This clone showed up just once. This rearrangement joins TRBV14 to TRBJ1-2; D remains unclear. The CDR3 is made up of 11 amino acids. Germline CDR1 is SGHDN and CDR2 is FVKESK. V was pared by 1 base and J by 7 bases, with 4 bases between. CDR3 DNA: TGTGCCAGCAGCCAAGCCCTTGGCTACACCTTC. As protein: CASSQALGYTF.

This chain uses TRBV14 with TRBJ2-3; tentative D call: TRBD2 (5 bases). CDR3 length: 15 residues. Trimming took 1 base from V and 3 from J, leaving 11 bases between them. From germline, CDR1 is SGHDN and CDR2 FVKESK. The CDR3 nucleotides are TGTGCCAGCAGCCAAGTGAGGGTCGGGACAGATACGCAGTATTTT. This gives the protein CASSQVRVGTDTQYF.

This sequence joins TRBV6-6 and TRBJ2-7; no reliable D call. The CDR3 is 16 residues long. The V end lost 0 bases, the J end lost 0 bases, and 12 bases lay between the germline ends. CDR1 is MNHNY and CDR2 is SVGAGI in the germline V gene (reference sequence). The CDR3 loop reads CASSYSIGGNSYEQYF. The CDR3 region has the DNA TGTGCCAGCAGTTACTCGATCGGCGGCAACTCCTACGAGCAGTACTTC.

This clone was picked up one time. The chain joins TRBV18 to TRBJ1-2; 7 nucleotides align to TRBD1. In germline, CDR1 is KGHSH, CDR2 LQKENI. The CDR3 is made up of 15 amino acids. With 2 bases clipped from V and 4 bases from J, the junction kept 7 bases outside the gene matches. This CDR3 reads CASSPSQTGRYGYTF. The CDR3 DNA reads as TGTGCCAGCTCACCATCCCAGACAGGGCGCTATGGCTACACCTTC.

A single count supports this clone. V is TRBV25-1 and J is TRBJ1-1; 9 positions match TRBD1. The length of the CDR3 is 13 residues. J was trimmed by 12 bases and V by 5 bases; bases with no gene match: 10. The V gene's germline CDR1 is MGHDK and CDR2 SYGVNS. In DNA, the CDR3 is TGTGCCAGCAGTCCGGGGAAGGACAGGGGATCTTTCTTT. Its protein product is CASSPGKDRGSFF. Full variable domain (outside the CDR3, taken from reference TRBV25-1 and TRBJ1-1): EADIYQTPRYLVIGTGKKITLECSQTMGHDKMYWYQQDPGMELHLIHYSYGVNSTEKGDLSSESTVSRIRTEHFPLTLESARPSHTSQYLCASSPGKDRGSFFGQGTRLTVV.

This rearrangement joins TRBV19 to TRBJ2-2; D perhaps matches TRBD2 (5 bases). There are 17 residues in the CDR3. The V end lost 3 bases, the J end lost 0 bases, and 14 bases lay between the germline ends. Germline values: CDR1 LNHDA, CDR2 SQIVND (reference sequence). Here the CDR3 DNA reads TGTGCCAGTAGTATGCGGGTAGGCGGCCCGAACACCGGGGAGCTGTTTTTT. Protein: CASSMRVGGPNTGELFF.

The chain carries TRBV4-3 and TRBJ2-3, with 8 bases identical to TRBD2. CDR1 is LGHNA and CDR2 is YSLEER in the germline V gene. V lost 1 base to trimming and J lost 2 bases; unmatched junction nucleotides: 11. The CDR3 is 18 amino acids. This chain's CDR3 is CASSQAPVVAGLTDTQYF. The CDR3 nucleotides are TGCGCCAGCAGCCAAGCGCCCGTGGTAGCGGGGCTCACAGATACGCAGTATTTT.

The chain joins TRBV7-9 to TRBJ1-1, with TRBD1 identical over 7 bases. The V gene end was trimmed by 6 bases and the J gene end by 1 base; junction bases not matched to a gene: 20. Germline V gene lookup returns CDR1 SEHNR and CDR2 FQNEAQ (reference sequence). There are 19 residues in the CDR3. CDR3 protein: CASSLSLGGDPKRNTEAFF. In nucleotides, the CDR3 is TGTGCCAGCAGTTTAAGCCTAGGGGGCGACCCCAAGAGGAACACTGAAGCTTTCTTT.

V usage is TRBV5-1 and J usage is TRBJ2-2; TRBD1 aligns across 9 bases. CDR1 and CDR2 from the germline V gene are SGHRS and YFSETQ. This CDR3 is 15 amino acids long. Trimming removed 2 bases from V and 5 bases from J; junction bases left unmatched: 4. The CDR3 region is CASSLQGASTGELFF. The DNA for the CDR3 is TGCGCCAGCAGCTTACAGGGGGCTAGTACCGGGGAGCTGTTTTTT.

CDR3 protein: CSGGGGRGGRLGGNEQFF. CDR3 nucleotide sequence: TGCAGCGGAGGAGGGGGTCGGGGGGGCCGTTTAGGTGGAAATGAGCAGTTCTTC. The chain is built from TRBV29-1 and TRBJ2-1, with 8 bases identical to TRBD2. V lost 7 bases to trimming and J lost 7 bases; unmatched junction nucleotides: 24. This CDR3 contains 18 residues. Germline V lookup: CDR1 SQVTM, CDR2 ANQGSEA.

The chain recombines TRBV4-2 with TRBJ2-7; 11 nucleotides match TRBD2. Germline V gene sequence: CDR1 LGHNA, CDR2 YNFKEQ. Losses at the gene ends were 1 base for V and 3 bases for J; bases not matched to a gene: 2. This CDR3 is 15 amino acids long. The CDR3 spells CASSQVTSGGYEQYF. As DNA, the CDR3 is TGTGCCAGCAGCCAAGTAACTAGCGGGGGCTACGAGCAGTACTTC.

V and J are TRBV20-1 and TRBJ2-7; TRBD2 might be the D (5 bases). This CDR3 spans 10 amino acids. Germline values: CDR1 DFQATT, CDR2 SNEGSKA (reference sequence). V dropped 4 bases and J dropped 5 bases, with 6 bases sitting between them. The CDR3 bases are TGCAGTGCTAAGGAGGACGAGCAGTACTTC. Translated, it gives CSAKEDEQYF.

The V gene is TRBV2, the J gene TRBJ1-6; 10 bases agree with TRBD1. CDR3 length: 14 amino acids. V lost 6 bases, J lost 9 bases, and 5 bases stayed unmatched. Germline CDR1 is SNHLY and CDR2 is FYNNEI. CDR3 amino acids: CASRGQGISSPLHF. CDR3 in DNA: TGTGCCAGCAGGGGACAGGGGATATCTTCACCCCTCCACTTT. The whole variable domain, remainder taken from reference TRBV2 and TRBJ1-6, is EPEVTQTPSHQVTQMGQEVILRCVPISNHLYFYWYRQILGQKVEFLVSFYNNEISEKSEIFDDQFSVERPDGSNFTLKIRSTKLEDSAMYFCASRGQGISSPLHFGNGTRLTVT.